Reported below is one TCR beta chain. The sample originates from a study of CD8 T cells in Susac syndrome. CD8+ and CD4+ T cells from blood underwent TCR beta sequencing. The multiple sclerosis controls were treatment-naive patients affected by stable or active relapsing-remitting disease. CD8+ and CD4+ T cells were negatively isolated; TEMRA cells were FACS-enriched. Random hexamers primed reverse transcription of about 0.45 to 1 ug RNA. Across 54 Vbeta and 13 Jbeta, TCR beta CDR3 was amplified with immunoSEQ multiplex PCR. MiXCR, run by TCRdb on the immunoSEQ multiplex PCR reads, gives a single entry per CDR3 protein. The sample includes almost 450,000 distinct CDR3 sequences, approximately 85% seen only once; the top ten take under 0.15%. The sequence was obtained from a human donor with multiple sclerosis. Material: CD8+ T cells from PBMCs.

Here the CDR3 reads CAWSLGLYTEAFF. CDR3 in DNA: TGTGCCTGGAGTTTGGGGTTGTACACTGAAGCTTTCTTT. This chain joins TRBV30 and TRBJ1-1; D uncertain. V was pared by 2 bases and J by 3 bases, with 10 bases between. The CDR3 runs 13 residues. Germline CDR1 reads GTSNPN; CDR2 reads SVGIG (reference sequence). Together with reference TRBV30 and TRBJ1-1, the CDR3 gives the full variable domain: SQTIHQWPATLVQPVGSPLSLECTVEGTSNPNLYWYRQAAGRGLQLLFYSVGIGQISSEVPQNLSASRPQDRQFILSSKKLLLSDSGFYLCAWSLGLYTEAFFGQGTRLTVV.